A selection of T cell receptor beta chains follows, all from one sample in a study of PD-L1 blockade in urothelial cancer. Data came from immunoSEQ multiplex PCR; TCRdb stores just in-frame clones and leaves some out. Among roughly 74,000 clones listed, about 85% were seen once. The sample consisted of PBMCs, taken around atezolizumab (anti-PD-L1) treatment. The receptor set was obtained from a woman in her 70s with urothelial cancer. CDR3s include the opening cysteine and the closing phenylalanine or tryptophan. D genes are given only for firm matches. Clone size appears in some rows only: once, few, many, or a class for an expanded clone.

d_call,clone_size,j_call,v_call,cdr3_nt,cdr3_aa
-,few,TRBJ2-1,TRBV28,TGTGCCAGCAGGCACCCGGACTCTTACAATGAGCAGTTCTTC,CASRHPDSYNEQFF
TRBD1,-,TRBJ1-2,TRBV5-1,TGCGCCAGCAGCTTGGGCCGGGACAGGGCTAACTATGGCTACACCTTC,CASSLGRDRANYGYTF
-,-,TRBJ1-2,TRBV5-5,TGTGCCAGCAGCGACTACGTGGGCTACACCTTC,CASSDYVGYTF
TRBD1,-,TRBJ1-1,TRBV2,TGTGCCAGCACCGGACAGGGGGGAATGAACACTGAAGCTTTCTTT,CASTGQGGMNTEAFF
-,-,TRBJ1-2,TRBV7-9,TGTGCCAGCACCAGATTGGACACATATGGCTACACCTTC,CASTRLDTYGYTF
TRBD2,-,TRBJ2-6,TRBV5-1,TGCGCCAGCAGCCCGGGGGGAGGGAGTTCTGGGGCCAACGTCCTGACTTTC,CASSPGGGSSGANVLTF
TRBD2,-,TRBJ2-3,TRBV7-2,TGTGCCAGCAGCTTAGACCTAGCGGGGGCCCCACGTCGGTATTTT,CASSLDLAGAPRRYF
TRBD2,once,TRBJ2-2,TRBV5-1,TGCGCCAGCAGGAGGGTAGCGGGGGCCAACACCGGGGAGCTGTTTTTT,CASRRVAGANTGELFF
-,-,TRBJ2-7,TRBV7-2,TGTGCCAGCAGCCAGGCCAGGGGCCCATTCTACGAGCAGTACTTC,CASSQARGPFYEQYF
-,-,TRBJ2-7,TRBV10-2,TGCGCCAGCAGTGAGACAGGCCTACTCTACGAGCAGTACTTC,CASSETGLLYEQYF
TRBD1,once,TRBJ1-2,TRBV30,TGTGCCTGGGCACGGGACAGGGTGGTCTATGGCTACACCTTC,CAWARDRVVYGYTF
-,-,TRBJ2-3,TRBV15,TGTGCCACCAGCAGCCTGGGAGCCCGGGGCACAGATACGCAGTATTTT,CATSSLGARGTDTQYF
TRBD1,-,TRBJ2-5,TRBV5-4,TGTGCCAGCAGCTTGCAGGGGGCGGAAGAGACCCAGTACTTC,CASSLQGAEETQYF
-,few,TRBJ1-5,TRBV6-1,TGTGCCAGCAGTGCTGTTTTAGACAATCAGCCCCAGCATTTT,CASSAVLDNQPQHF
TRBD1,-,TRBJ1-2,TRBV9,TGTGCCAGCAGCGGACAGGGAACCCTTGGCTATGGCTACACCTTC,CASSGQGTLGYGYTF
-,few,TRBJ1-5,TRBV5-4,TGTGCCAGCAGCCCTTACAGGGATAATAGCAATCAGCCCCAGCATTTT,CASSPYRDNSNQPQHF
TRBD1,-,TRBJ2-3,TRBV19,TGTGCCAGTAGGTGGACAGGGGGCGAGGGTACGCAGTATTTT,CASRWTGGEGTQYF
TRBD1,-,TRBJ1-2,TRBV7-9,TGTGCCAGCAGCCCGGACCGAGGGGGCGGAGGCTATGGCTACACCTTC,CASSPDRGGGGYGYTF
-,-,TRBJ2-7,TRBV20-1,TGCAGTGCTAGAGATAACTACGAGCAGTACTTC,CSARDNYEQYF
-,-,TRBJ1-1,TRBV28,TGTGCCAGCGTCCGGGGGGGTATGAACACTGAAGCTTTCTTT,CASVRGGMNTEAFF
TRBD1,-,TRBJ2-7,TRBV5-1,TGCGCCAGCAGCTTGGCGGGACAGGGTCATCACGAGCAGTACTTC,CASSLAGQGHHEQYF
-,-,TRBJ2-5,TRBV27,TGTGCCAGCGGACCCGGGACAATCGGAGGGACCCAGTACTTC,CASGPGTIGGTQYF
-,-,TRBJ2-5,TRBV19,TGTGCCAGTAGTATAGGAGATTATGGGACCCAGTACTTC,CASSIGDYGTQYF
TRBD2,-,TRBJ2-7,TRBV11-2,TGTGCCAGCAGCTTAGCTCGAGGGACTAGCGGCTACGAGCAGTACTTC,CASSLARGTSGYEQYF
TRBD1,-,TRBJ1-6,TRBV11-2,TGTGCCAGCAGGGGACAGGGGTATAATTCACCCCTCCACTTT,CASRGQGYNSPLHF
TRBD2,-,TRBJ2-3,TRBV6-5,TGTGCCAGCAGTTTTCCGACTAGCGGGGCGGTAGATACGCAGTATTTT,CASSFPTSGAVDTQYF
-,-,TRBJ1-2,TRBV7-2,TGTGCCAGCAGCCGGACAGTTGGCTACACCTTC,CASSRTVGYTF
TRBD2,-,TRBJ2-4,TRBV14,TGTGCCAGCAGCCGCCGGACTAGCGGGGGGGCCTTTGACAAAAACATTCAGTACTTC,CASSRRTSGGAFDKNIQYF
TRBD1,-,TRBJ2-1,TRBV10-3,TGTGCCATCAGTGGGGGACAGGTGGGTGAGCAGTTCTTC,CAISGGQVGEQFF
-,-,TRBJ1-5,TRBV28,TGTGCCAGCAGTCTGACAGATAGCAATCAGCCCCAGCATTTT,CASSLTDSNQPQHF
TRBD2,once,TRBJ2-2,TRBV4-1,TGCGCCAGCAGCCAATCCGGGACTACCCACACCGGGGAGCTGTTTTTT,CASSQSGTTHTGELFF
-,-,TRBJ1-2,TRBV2,TGTGCCAGCAGCCCCGACAGGACCAGGCGCGGCTACACCTTC,CASSPDRTRRGYTF
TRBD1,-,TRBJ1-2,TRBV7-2,TGTGCCAGCAGCCAGGGGGCCGGTGGCTACACCTTC,CASSQGAGGYTF
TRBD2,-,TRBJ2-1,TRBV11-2,TGTGCCAGCACCGGGACTAGCGTTTACAATGAGCAGTTCTTC,CASTGTSVYNEQFF
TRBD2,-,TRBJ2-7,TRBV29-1,TGCAGCGTGGGACTAGCGGGAGGGTACGAGCAGTACTTC,CSVGLAGGYEQYF
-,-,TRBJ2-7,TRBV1,TGCACCAGCAGCCAGGCCGGACTAGCGGGAGTACCAATCAGAGACGAGCAGTACTTC,CTSSQAGLAGVPIRDEQYF
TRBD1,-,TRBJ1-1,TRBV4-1,TGCGCCAGCAGCCGTCTGACAGGGGCCGGCACTGAAGCTTTCTTT,CASSRLTGAGTEAFF
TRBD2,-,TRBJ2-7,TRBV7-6,TGTGCCAGCAGCCCCGGACTCAGCGGGGACGAGCAGTACTTC,CASSPGLSGDEQYF
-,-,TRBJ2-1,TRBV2,TGTGCCAGCACCGGCCAGGGGATAAATGAGCAGTTCTTC,CASTGQGINEQFF
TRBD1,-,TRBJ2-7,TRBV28,TGTGCCAGCAGCCCAGGGGGCCCCGGGTCCTACGAGCAGTACTTC,CASSPGGPGSYEQYF
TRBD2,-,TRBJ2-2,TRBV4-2,TGTGCCAGCAGCCAAGGTGGGGGGAGACTAGCGGGGGGCCGGAACACCGGGGAGCTGTTTTTT,CASSQGGGRLAGGRNTGELFF
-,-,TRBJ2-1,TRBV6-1,TGTGCCAGCAGTGAAACGGCTAGCCCAGTGGGGGGCAATGAGCAGTTCTTC,CASSETASPVGGNEQFF
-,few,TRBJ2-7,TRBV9,TGTGCCAGCAGCGTTACAGGGAGCTCCTACGAGCAGTACTTC,CASSVTGSSYEQYF
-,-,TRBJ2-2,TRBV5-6,TGTGCCAGCAGCTTCGGGGAGTGGACCGGGGAGCTGTTTTTT,CASSFGEWTGELFF
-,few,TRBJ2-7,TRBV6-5,TGTGCCAGCAGTTACGGGGCAGGCCCCTACGAGCAGTACTTC,CASSYGAGPYEQYF